This T cell receptor (beta chain) was recorded in a study of CD8 T cells in Susac syndrome. Study details: Clinical remission applied to eight sequenced Susac syndrome patients, and about 6 had active disease.

Reverse transcription of about 0.5 to 1 ug RNA was carried out with random hexamers. TCRdb re-called the immunoSEQ multiplex PCR reads with MiXCR, one entry per CDR3 protein. Seen here are around 110,000 distinct CDR3 sequences, just over 95% observed once, and the top ten hold less than 0.15%. This CDR3 contains 14 residues. Trimming stripped 1 base from V and 3 bases from J, with 10 bases between. CDR1 SGHVS and CDR2 FQNEAQ come from the germline V gene. Sequencing of TCR beta was undertaken in CD8+ and CD4+ T cells derived from blood. It was negative isolation that provided the CD8+ and CD4+ T cells, whereas TEMRA cells were enriched by FACS.

The chain recombines TRBV7-8 with TRBJ2-7; D ambiguous. The clonotype originates from a human donor with Susac syndrome. Sequencing input: CD4+ T cells from PBMCs. The CDR3 sequence: CASSLDPQVYEQYF. The CDR3 DNA is TGTGCCAGCAGCTTAGATCCTCAGGTCTACGAGCAGTACTTC.